This T cell receptor beta chain was found in a study of cytomegalovirus exposure and HLA in healthy donors. About the study: From donors who were HLA-typed, an early data release held approximately 91 million unique TCRs.

Comment on this clone: Its antigen is as yet unknown.

PCR was performed using 60 Vbeta and 13 Jbeta primers. Measured with immunoSEQ multiplex PCR; TCRdb has only the in-frame clones, and not every one. The sample has about 200,000 clones, about 80% seen once. Notes on the study in general: As immune exposure information, only CMV serostatus was available. The study put roughly 160 TCR beta chains on its list as cytomegalovirus-associated. Confirmation was obtained in vitro that three CMV-associated chains are specific for CMV antigens.

Sequencing was carried out using PBMCs. This TCR was recovered from a girl aged 10 to 17 in good health and CMV-seronegative.

CDR3 nucleotide sequence: TGTGCCAGTAGGACGCAGGGCCTCACTAATGAAAAACTGTTTTTT. It yields the protein CASRTQGLTNEKLFF. V is TRBV19 and J is TRBJ1-4; D perhaps matches TRBD1 (5 bases). Germline CDR1 is LNHDA and CDR2 is SQIVND (reference sequence). V was clipped by 6 bases and J by 2 bases, with 13 bases between them. This CDR3 has 15 residues.